The 31 T cell receptor beta chains below come from one sample, sequenced in a study of cytotoxic CD8 clonotypes in ibrutinib-treated CLL. Some clones are missing from TCRdb's copy, which holds only in-frame ones; the method was immunoSEQ multiplex PCR. The sample yields 29,000 or so clones, 75% to 80% seen once. The input for sequencing was PBMCs, taken after 36 months of ibrutinib treatment. These receptors all stem from a human donor with chronic lymphocytic leukemia.

This sequence joins TRBV7-3 and TRBJ2-5, with 9 bases matching TRBD2. The V gene end was trimmed by 6 bases and the J gene end by 3 bases; junction bases not matched to a gene: 2. CDR3 length equals 13 residues. Germline V gene data show CDR1 as SGHTA and CDR2 as FQGTGA. This CDR3 reads CASSRLAEETQYF. The CDR3 DNA follows: TGTGCCAGCAGTCGACTAGCGGAAGAGACCCAGTACTTC.

The genes are TRBV29-1 and TRBJ1-1; 8 bases match TRBD1. CDR1 is SQVTM, CDR2 ANQGSEA, per germline. The CDR3 covers 15 residues. Germline trimming cut 3 bases from V and 1 base from J; bases unmatched to any gene: 7. CDR3 protein: CSVDSPDRENTEAFF. CDR3 in DNA: TGCAGCGTTGATTCCCCGGACAGGGAGAACACTGAAGCTTTCTTT.

Only a few counts were recorded for this clone. The rearrangement uses TRBV7-3 and TRBJ2-1; D gene unclear. CDR3 size: 14 residues. The germline V gene has CDR1 SGHTA and CDR2 FQGTGA. Trimming stripped 6 bases from V and 7 bases from J, with 16 bases between. The CDR3 loop is CASSPVGSGNEQFF. The CDR3 DNA sequence: TGTGCCAGCAGTCCAGTGGGATCGGGTAATGAGCAGTTCTTC.

This clone showed up just a few times. The chain has TRBV7-6 and TRBJ2-7, with 8 bases fitting TRBD2. The V segment lost 5 bases and the J segment 3 bases; nucleotides outside the gene matches: 3. The CDR3 extends over 13 amino acids. Germline values: CDR1 SGHVS, CDR2 FNYEAQ. The CDR3 DNA follows: TGTGCCAGCAGCCCCGGGACTAGCTACGAGCAGTACTTC. Protein: CASSPGTSYEQYF.

The CDR3 protein is CASSPSRGSGELFF. CDR3 nucleotides: TGTGCCAGCAGTCCTTCTCGGGGGTCCGGGGAGCTGTTTTTT. The chain has TRBV6-6 and TRBJ2-2, with a possible D match to TRBD2 (6 bases). V lost 5 bases and J 6 bases, leaving 13 bases between the germline ends. CDR3 length: 14 residues. In germline, CDR1 is MNHNY, CDR2 SVGAGI (reference sequence).

V and J are TRBV2 and TRBJ1-5; D unclear. The CDR3 has 16 residues. CDR1 is SNHLY, CDR2 FYNNEI, per germline. V shed 3 bases and J shed 2 bases, with 14 bases lying between them. CDR3 loop: CASSDPKSIRNQPQHF. CDR3 nucleotide sequence: TGTGCCAGCAGTGATCCCAAAAGTATCCGCAATCAGCCCCAGCATTTT.

The gene calls are TRBV4-1 and TRBJ1-1; D is possibly TRBD1 (6 bases). This CDR3 contains 15 residues. V gave up 0 bases and J gave up 1 base, with 9 bases separating them. The germline V gene encodes CDR1 MGHRA and CDR2 YSYEKL. CDR3 region: CASSQDTGKNTEAFF. The CDR3 bases are TGCGCCAGCAGCCAAGACACAGGGAAGAACACTGAAGCTTTCTTT.

The J gene is TRBJ1-1, the V gene TRBV4-1; tentative D call: TRBD1 (6 bases). Germline CDR1 is MGHRA and CDR2 is YSYEKL. V was cut by 7 bases and J by 2 bases, with 23 bases left in between. The CDR3 is made up of 17 amino acids. The CDR3 reads CASKEDGQGWYNTEAFF. The CDR3 nucleotides are TGCGCCAGCAAAGAGGATGGGCAGGGGTGGTATAACACTGAAGCTTTCTTT.

This chain uses TRBV15 with TRBJ1-4, with 10 bases lining up with TRBD1. Germline V CDR1 and CDR2: LNHNV, YYDKDF (reference sequence). The J segment lost 7 bases and the V segment lost 1 base, leaving 3 bases of the junction unmatched. CDR3 length: 15 residues. CDR3 amino acids: CATSRGQGAFEKLFF. The CDR3 DNA follows: TGTGCCACCAGCAGAGGACAGGGGGCGTTTGAAAAACTGTTTTTT.

J is TRBJ1-5 and V is TRBV7-3, with 8 bases identical to TRBD1. Looked up from germline, CDR1 is SGHTA and CDR2 is FQGTGA. The CDR3 has 18 amino acids. Trimming took 3 bases from V and 0 from J; bases not matched to a gene: 10. DNA of the CDR3: TGTGCCAGCAGCTTTGTGGACAGGGAGGATTATAGCAATCAGCCCCAGCATTTT. As protein: CASSFVDREDYSNQPQHF. The full variable domain, completed using reference TRBV7-3 and TRBJ1-5, is GAGVSQTPSNKVTEKGKYVELRCDPISGHTALYWYRQSLGQGPEFLIYFQGTGAADDSGLPNDRFFAVRPEGSVSTLKIQRTERGDSAVYLCASSFVDREDYSNQPQHFGDGTRLSIL.

V and J are TRBV5-1 and TRBJ2-3, with TRBD1 identical over 7 bases. Germline V gene sequence: CDR1 SGHRS, CDR2 YFSETQ. The junction had 10 bases not matched to a gene; V was cut back by 4 bases and J by 2 bases. The CDR3 length is 16 residues. In nucleotides, the CDR3 is TGCGCCAGCAGCCTAGGACAGGACCAATTCACAGATACGCAGTATTTT. This codes for CASSLGQDQFTDTQYF.

CDR3 DNA: TGTGCCAGCAGCTCCCTGCGAACCGGGGAGCTGTTTTTT. As protein: CASSSLRTGELFF. This chain connects TRBV13 to TRBJ2-2; D is uncertain. This CDR3 region has 13 residues. The V end was cut by 4 bases, the J end by 5 bases, with 8 bases between. Germline loops: CDR1 PRHDT, CDR2 FYEKMQ (reference sequence).

The chain links TRBV6-1 to TRBJ1-5; 9 positions match TRBD1. Germline values: CDR1 MNHNS, CDR2 SASEGT. The CDR3 contains 15 residues. V lost 0 bases, J lost 10 bases, and 7 bases stayed unmatched. The CDR3 DNA reads as TGTGCCAGCAGTGAAGCCCCGGGACAGGGCGGTCCCCAGCATTTT. This encodes CASSEAPGQGGPQHF.

V and J are TRBV7-9 and TRBJ2-3; D is unresolved. Germline V CDR1 and CDR2: SEHNR, FQNEAQ (reference sequence). The CDR3 totals 11 residues. V lost 4 bases to trimming and J lost 4 bases, with 3 bases between them. The DNA for the CDR3 is TGTGCCAGCAGCTACCCAGATACGCAGTATTTT. This encodes CASSYPDTQYF.

This clone was observed once. The J gene is TRBJ2-5, the V gene TRBV29-1; D is unresolved. The germline V gene encodes CDR1 SQVTM and CDR2 ANQGSEA. The CDR3 loop spans 14 amino acids. V was clipped by 8 bases and J by 2 bases, with 18 bases between them. The chain's CDR3 is CSSTGRNPQETQYF. CDR3 nucleotides: TGCAGCTCGACTGGCAGGAATCCTCAAGAGACCCAGTACTTC.

The gene calls are TRBV9 and TRBJ2-3; D gene unclear. In germline, CDR1 is SGDLS, CDR2 YYNGEE. The CDR3 consists of 13 residues. The V end was cut by 0 bases, the J end by 1 base, with 3 bases between. The CDR3 bases are TGTGCCAGCAGCGTAGAGGGCACAGATACGCAGTATTTT. As protein: CASSVEGTDTQYF.

The chain uses TRBV6-5 and TRBJ2-5; D unclear. There are 14 residues in the CDR3. Trimming left V 5 bases short and J 5 bases short, with 15 bases between. Germline CDR1 MNHEY, CDR2 SVGAGI. The CDR3 nucleotides are TGTGCCAGCAGTCAGGACCGTCCTCCGGAGACCCAGTACTTC. Protein: CASSQDRPPETQYF.

The chain carries TRBV7-9 and TRBJ2-2, with a weak D call TRBD2 (6 bases). V was clipped by 1 base and J by 4 bases, with 10 bases between them. The CDR3 is made up of 15 amino acids. Per germline, CDR1 SEHNR and CDR2 FQNEAQ (reference sequence). The CDR3 sequence is CASSLDSGFTGELFF. The CDR3 coding sequence is TGTGCCAGCAGCTTAGACAGCGGGTTCACCGGGGAGCTGTTTTTT. The variable domain in full, with the rest retrieved from reference TRBV7-9 and TRBJ2-2, is DTGVSQNPRHKITKRGQNVTFRCDPISEHNRLYWYRQTLGQGPEFLTYFQNEAQLEKSRLLSDRFSAERPKGSFSTLEIQRTEQGDSAMYLCASSLDSGFTGELFFGEGSRLTVL.

V is TRBV2 and J is TRBJ1-5, with D unresolved. Trimming took off 0 bases at V and 1 base at J, with 4 bases between the two ends. This CDR3 comprises 14 residues. Germline V gene lookup returns CDR1 SNHLY and CDR2 FYNNEI. The CDR3 nucleotides are TGTGCCAGCAGTGAAGCTGGCAGCAATCAGCCCCAGCATTTT. Its translation is CASSEAGSNQPQHF.

The rearrangement joins TRBV2 to TRBJ2-4; D call uncertain. The CDR3 spans 14 residues. Trimming took off 3 bases at V and 0 bases at J, with 6 bases between the two ends. Germline assignment: CDR1 SNHLY and CDR2 FYNNEI. In nucleotides, the CDR3 is TGTGCCAGCAGTGAGGGGTTAGCCAAAAACATTCAGTACTTC. The encoded protein is CASSEGLAKNIQYF.

This clone was seen only once. The rearrangement links TRBV27 to TRBJ1-5; the D gene is possibly TRBD1 (6 bases). Germline V gene sequence: CDR1 MNHEY, CDR2 SMNVEV (reference sequence). The CDR3 extends over 17 amino acids. Trimming took off 5 bases at V and 0 bases at J, with 17 bases between the two ends. CDR3 sequence reads: CASSRTAGTYSNQPQHF. The CDR3 region has the DNA TGTGCCAGCAGTCGGACGGCGGGGACATATAGCAATCAGCCCCAGCATTTT.

As DNA, the CDR3 is TGTGCCAGCAGCGTTGGGATTGGACAGGACCTCTCTGGAAACACCATATATTTT. Protein sequence: CASSVGIGQDLSGNTIYF. This chain connects TRBV9 to TRBJ1-3; 7 bases align to TRBD1. The CDR3 contains 18 residues. Trimming at V came to 2 bases and at J to 0 bases, leaving 11 bases not matched to a gene. The V gene's germline CDR1 is SGDLS and CDR2 YYNGEE.

This clone has just a few counts. V usage is TRBV7-8 and J usage is TRBJ1-6; no clear D gene. CDR1 and CDR2 (germline): SGHVS, FQNEAQ. The CDR3 has 16 residues. V shed 4 bases and J shed 0 bases, with 10 bases lying between them. The CDR3: CASSSDGSSYNSPLHF. In nucleotides, the CDR3 is TGTGCCAGCAGCTCCGACGGAAGCTCCTATAATTCACCCCTCCACTTT. Variable domain in full (rest from reference TRBV7-8 and TRBJ1-6): GAGVSQSPRYKVAKRGQDVALRCDPISGHVSLFWYQQALGQGPEFLTYFQNEAQLDKSGLPSDRFFAERPEGSVSTLKIQRTQQEDSAVYLCASSSDGSSYNSPLHFGNGTRLTVT.

J is TRBJ1-1 and V is TRBV2, with D unclear. Germline CDR1 is SNHLY and CDR2 is FYNNEI. The CDR3 runs to 13 residues. V shed 0 bases and J shed 6 bases, with 8 bases lying between them. This CDR3 is CASSEAPGSEAFF. The CDR3 DNA is TGTGCCAGCAGTGAAGCGCCGGGGTCTGAAGCTTTCTTT.

The V call is TRBV29-1, the J call TRBJ1-1; D remains unclear. Trimming stripped 3 bases from V and 6 bases from J, with 8 bases between. The CDR3 contains 11 residues. Germline-derived CDR1 and CDR2 are SQVTM and ANQGSEA. As DNA, the CDR3 is TGCAGCGTTGAGGCTAGAGCTGAAGCTTTCTTT. The encoded protein is CSVEARAEAFF.

The rearrangement links TRBV4-1 to TRBJ1-5; TRBD1 agrees at 7 bases. The ends lost 0 bases at V and 0 bases at J; junction bases unmatched: 2. This CDR3 region has 16 residues. In germline, CDR1 is MGHRA, CDR2 YSYEKL. DNA of the CDR3: TGCGCCAGCAGCCAAGAGGCAGGGGGTAGCAATCAGCCCCAGCATTTT. Translating it yields CASSQEAGGSNQPQHF.

The chain recombines TRBV11-2 with TRBJ2-1; tentatively, D is TRBD1 (5 bases). CDR1 SGHAT and CDR2 FQNNGV come from the germline V gene. This CDR3 has 17 residues. Trimming removed 2 bases at V and 5 bases at J, with 19 bases between. Here the CDR3 reads CASSLSSRPSGHNEQFF. CDR3 sequence (DNA): TGTGCCAGCAGCTTATCGAGTAGGCCCTCAGGGCACAATGAGCAGTTCTTC. The whole variable domain, remainder taken from reference TRBV11-2 and TRBJ2-1, is EAGVAQSPRYKIIEKRQSVAFWCNPISGHATLYWYQQILGQGPKLLIQFQNNGVVDDSQLPKDRFSAERLKGVDSTLKIQPAKLEDSAVYLCASSLSSRPSGHNEQFFGPGTRLTVL.

The chain joins TRBV5-1 to TRBJ1-2, with 9 positions matching TRBD1. The germline gives CDR1 SGHRS, CDR2 YFSETQ. J gave up 6 bases and V 0 bases, and 6 bases lay outside the gene matches. The CDR3 extends over 15 amino acids. The CDR3 nucleotides read TGCGCCAGCAGCTTGGGCCCGACAGGGGGAGATGGCTACACCTTC. As protein: CASSLGPTGGDGYTF.

Worth noting for this clone: A far larger clone is one nucleotide away, so this likely arose from a read error. This specimen includes other DNA sequences encoding the same CDR3. DNA for the CDR3: TGTGCCAGCAGCCAAGATTCGGGGGGGTACACTGAAGCTTTCTTT. Translated: CASSQDSGGYTEAFF. The chain recombines TRBV5-4 with TRBJ1-1, with a tentative D call TRBD1 (5 bases). The CDR3 totals 15 residues. V lost 4 bases and J lost 3, with 16 bases in between. The germline V gene has CDR1 SGHNT and CDR2 YYREEE (reference sequence).

J is TRBJ2-1 and V is TRBV10-3; TRBD1 matches 7 bases. The V and J ends lost 5 bases and 8 bases, in that order; junction bases with no gene match: 6. CDR1 is ENHRY, CDR2 SYGVKD, per germline. The CDR3 totals 13 residues. The CDR3 DNA follows: TGTGCCATCAGTCGACAGGGTTGGGATGAGCAGTTCTTC. Translated: CAISRQGWDEQFF.

The chain has TRBV29-1 and TRBJ2-1, with 11 bases matching TRBD1. The CDR3 is 15 amino acids. Germline V gene data show CDR1 as SQVTM and CDR2 as ANQGSEA. V shed 4 bases and J 15 bases; nucleotides not matched to a gene: 17. The CDR3 sequence: CSVVLGQGALGGRFF. In nucleotides, the CDR3 is TGCAGCGTTGTATTAGGACAGGGGGCCCTCGGGGGGCGGTTCTTC.